What follows are 16 T cell receptor beta chains derived from one specimen sequenced in a study of CD8 T cells in Susac syndrome. cDNA came from roughly 0.47 to 1 ug RNA primed by random hexamers. A single record per CDR3 protein comes from TCRdb applying MiXCR to the immunoSEQ multiplex PCR reads. The sample carries around 300,000 distinct CDR3 sequences, around 91% recorded once. Sequenced sample: CD8+ T cells from PBMCs. The receptor source for this set is a human donor with multiple sclerosis.

J is TRBJ2-7 and V is TRBV27; 11 bases are a match to TRBD1. CDR1 and CDR2 (germline): MNHEY, SMNVEV (reference sequence). Germline trimming cut 6 bases from V and 4 bases from J; bases unmatched to any gene: 5. The CDR3 extends over 14 amino acids. CDR3 coding DNA: TGTGCCAGCAGGGGACAGGGGGTGGGTTACGAGCAGTACTTC. It encodes CASRGQGVGYEQYF.

This sequence joins TRBV7-3 and TRBJ1-1, with TRBD1 matching over 9 bases. Germline V gene sequence: CDR1 SGHTA, CDR2 FQGTGA. With V trimmed by 4 bases and J by 7 bases, 4 bases remained unmatched. CDR3 length: 13 amino acids. The CDR3 DNA reads TGTGCCAGCAGCTGGACAGGGGAAGGTGAAGCTTTCTTT. It codes for CASSWTGEGEAFF.

V is TRBV23-1 and J is TRBJ1-6; D is undetermined. TRBV23-1 is an ORF, and what it does is uncertain. This CDR3 is built from 14 residues. With 1 base removed from V and 8 bases from J, the gap between germline ends came to 9 bases. The CDR3 DNA sequence: TGCGCCAGCAGTCAATACTGGAAGGATTCACCCCTCCACTTT. This sequence encodes CASSQYWKDSPLHF.

The rearrangement joins TRBV6-5 to TRBJ2-1, with 10 bases fitting TRBD1. This CDR3 comprises 18 residues. Germline assignment: CDR1 MNHEY and CDR2 SVGAGI. J gave up 6 bases and V 2 bases, and 13 bases lay outside the gene matches. The CDR3 nucleotides read TGTGCCAGCAGTTACCCCAGGAGGCCCGGGACAGGGGCCAATGAGCAGTTCTTC. Translation: CASSYPRRPGTGANEQFF.

The V gene is TRBV20-1, the J gene TRBJ2-6; a possible D gene is TRBD2 (6 bases). In germline, CDR1 is DFQATT, CDR2 SNEGSKA (reference sequence). This CDR3 has 13 residues. Trimming cost V 7 bases and J 1 base, with 8 bases left between them. The CDR3 DNA sequence: TGCAGTGGTGCGGGGTCTGGGGCCAACGTCCTGACTTTC. Translated, it gives CSGAGSGANVLTF.

V and J are TRBV7-2 and TRBJ2-7; D is unclear. V was pared by 7 bases and J by 6 bases, with 10 bases between. Germline lookup yields CDR1 SGHTA and CDR2 FQGNSA. CDR3 length: 11 amino acids. The CDR3 reads CASTLGSEQYF. CDR3 nucleotides: TGTGCCAGCACATTGGGTTCCGAGCAGTACTTC.

V and J are TRBV5-1 and TRBJ2-1, with D possibly TRBD1 on 6 matching bases. This CDR3 region has 15 residues. V lost 1 base, J lost 5 bases, and 13 bases lay in between. The germline V gene has CDR1 SGHRS and CDR2 YFSETQ. Written as DNA, the CDR3 is TGCGCCAGCAGCTTGAAACAGGGTTGGGACAATGAGCAGTTCTTC. Its translation is CASSLKQGWDNEQFF.

V usage is TRBV11-2 and J usage is TRBJ1-1, with D unresolved. The CDR3 extends over 15 amino acids. Trimming removed 6 bases at V and 3 bases at J, with 17 bases between. Germline assignment: CDR1 SGHAT and CDR2 FQNNGV. The DNA for the CDR3 is TGTGCCAGCAGGACGAAGGGAGCAGGATACACTGAAGCTTTCTTT. Translated: CASRTKGAGYTEAFF.

The rearrangement links TRBV27 to TRBJ2-7; perhaps TRBD2 as D (6 bases). Germline CDR1 reads MNHEY; CDR2 reads SMNVEV (reference sequence). Trimming removed 5 bases from V and 7 bases from J, with 12 bases in between. The CDR3 consists of 12 residues. The CDR3 DNA reads as TGTGCCAGCAGTCCCCTGGCGGGGGAGCAGTACTTC. Encoded protein: CASSPLAGEQYF.

The chain employs TRBV5-6 and TRBJ2-1; D remains ambiguous. Germline assignment: CDR1 SGHDT and CDR2 YYEEEE. Between the trimmed V and J ends, which lost 5 bases and 8 bases, there was a span of 8 bases. This CDR3 is built from 11 residues. CDR3 sequence: CASSFNYEQFF. The CDR3 DNA sequence: TGTGCCAGCAGTTTCAATTATGAGCAGTTCTTC.

In this sample, this clonotype turned up once. In DNA, the CDR3 is TGTGCCAGCAGTCCTCAGGGGGACTATGGCTACACCTTC. It encodes CASSPQGDYGYTF. V gene TRBV12-3 or TRBV12-4 combines with J gene TRBJ1-2; 7 bases match TRBD1. V trimming: 5 bases; J trimming: 3 bases; junction bases outside the gene matches: 3. The CDR3 extends over 13 amino acids.

This chain uses TRBV29-1 with TRBJ1-2; D not resolved. Germline V gene lookup returns CDR1 SQVTM and CDR2 ANQGSEA. The CDR3 consists of 12 residues. The germline V and J ends were trimmed by 3 bases and 8 bases, with 13 bases remaining between them. DNA for the CDR3: TGCAGCGTTGAGGACCTGGCCGGGGGCTACACCTTC. Protein product: CSVEDLAGGYTF.

The rearrangement joins TRBV27 to TRBJ2-2; 8 positions agree with TRBD2. Germline CDR1 MNHEY, CDR2 SMNVEV (reference sequence). The length of the CDR3 is 14 residues. Losses at the gene ends were 4 bases for V and 4 bases for J; bases not matched to a gene: 2. CDR3 sequence reads: CASSSGLATGELFF. DNA for the CDR3: TGTGCCAGCAGTTCTGGACTAGCCACCGGGGAGCTGTTTTTT.

This clonotype was counted a single time. The chain combines TRBV20-1 with TRBJ2-5; D may be TRBD1 or TRBD2 (6 bases each). Germline CDR1 DFQATT, CDR2 SNEGSKA (reference sequence). Trimming left V 3 bases short and J 1 base short, with 9 bases between. The CDR3 is 13 amino acids. CDR3 amino acids: CSASEGGQETQYF. CDR3 DNA sequence: TGCAGTGCTAGTGAGGGGGGCCAAGAGACCCAGTACTTC.

This chain joins TRBV24-1 and TRBJ2-1; 7 nucleotides agree with TRBD2. Per the germline V gene, CDR1 is KGHDR and CDR2 is SFDVKD. The ends lost 4 bases at V and 5 bases at J; junction bases unmatched: 10. The CDR3 has 16 residues. CDR3 bases: TGTGCCACCAGTGACCTCGGCGGGAGAACCAACAATGAGCAGTTCTTC. The encoded protein is CATSDLGGRTNNEQFF.

Regarding this clonotype: The junction does not match germline at one end; this may be a read error. The rearrangement joins TRBV9 to TRBJ2-5, with TRBD1 as a possible D gene (5 bases). Germline CDR1 is SGDLS and CDR2 is YYNGEE. The CDR3 contains 15 residues. CDR3 in amino acids: CASSSDTETQDTQYF. The CDR3 region has the DNA TGTGCCAGCAGCTCGGACACGGAGACCCAAGATACCCAGTACTTC.